This is a list of T cell receptor beta chains from one sample in a study of shared T cell receptors in the human thymus. Assay: immunoSEQ multiplex PCR; the TCRdb copy retains only in-frame clones and omits some. Among more than 300,000 clones, 95% were seen once, and the ten largest hold around 0.019%. Material for sequencing was thymocytes. All receptors come from a human donor. The CDR3 runs from the conserved cysteine through the conserved F or W. D genes are given only for firm matches. The size of a clone is reported for some rows only, either as once, few or many, or as a class for expanded clones.

V	J	size	D	DNA	CDR3
TRBV28	TRBJ1-3	-	TRBD1	TGTGCCAGCACTCCCCCTCTGGCAGGGGGCTCTGGAAACACCATATATTTT	CASTPPLAGGSGNTIYF
TRBV27	TRBJ1-3	-	-	TGTGCCAGCAGTTTACAGGGTCCGGGGGGAAACACCATATATTTT	CASSLQGPGGNTIYF
TRBV28	TRBJ2-5	-	-	TGTGCCAGCAGGCAAATCTCCGGAGAGACCCAGTACTTC	CASRQISGETQYF
TRBV4-1	TRBJ1-1	-	-	TGCGCCAGCAGCCAAGACGATCGGCGCAAATCAGGGGAGGATACTGAAGCTTTCTTT	CASSQDDRRKSGEDTEAFF
TRBV27	TRBJ1-5	-	-	TGTGCCAGCAGTTCGGACGGACTCAGCAATCAGCCCCAGCATTTT	CASSSDGLSNQPQHF
TRBV29-1	TRBJ1-4	-	TRBD1	TGCAGCGTTGGGGACAGGGTTGCAACTAATGAAAAACTGTTTTTT	CSVGDRVATNEKLFF
TRBV28	TRBJ2-1	-	TRBD2	TGTGCCAGCAGAATTATAGCGGGAAATGAGCAGTTCTTC	CASRIIAGNEQFF
TRBV19	TRBJ1-5	-	TRBD1	TGTGCCAGTATGAGGGGACAGGGACGGCAGCCCCAGCATTTT	CASMRGQGRQPQHF
TRBV6-5	TRBJ1-2	-	-	TGTGCCAGCAGTTTGAGACAGCGGTATGGCTACACCTTC	CASSLRQRYGYTF
TRBV14	TRBJ2-5	-	-	TGTGCCAGCAGCCAAGGAGGGGAGACCCAGTACTTC	CASSQGGETQYF
TRBV4-2	TRBJ2-7	-	TRBD1	TGTGCCAGCAGCCTAGGGGGACAGGGGGGCTCCTACGAGCAGTACTTC	CASSLGGQGGSYEQYF
TRBV5-5	TRBJ2-7	-	-	TGTGCCAGCAGCCCAATTCAGCGGCATACCTACGAGCAGTACTTC	CASSPIQRHTYEQYF
TRBV14	TRBJ2-5	-	TRBD1	TGTGCCAGCAGCCCAGGGACAGGGGACGAAGAGACCCAGTACTTC	CASSPGTGDEETQYF
TRBV28	TRBJ2-3	-	TRBD2	TGTGCCAGCAGTCCGGGGACTAGCGAGTCTGTCGCAGATACGCAGTATTTT	CASSPGTSESVADTQYF
TRBV7-7	TRBJ2-7	-	TRBD1	TGTGCCAGCAGCCGGACAGGGGACGGCGACGAGCAGTACTTC	CASSRTGDGDEQYF
TRBV6-6	TRBJ2-5	-	-	TGTGCCAGCAGTCGGGTCTTCTCCCCTAACAAAGAGACCCAGTACTTC	CASSRVFSPNKETQYF
TRBV27	TRBJ2-3	-	-	TGTGCCAGCAGGACATATGGGGGGCCTACGGCTAGCACAGATACGCAGTATTTT	CASRTYGGPTASTDTQYF
TRBV27	TRBJ2-1	few	-	TGTGCCAGCAGTTCCCCCCACAATGAGCAGTTCTTC	CASSSPHNEQFF
TRBV7-2	TRBJ2-3	-	TRBD2	TGTGCCAGCAGCTCGGGACTAGCGGGAGGTGTCGCAGATACGCAGTATTTT	CASSSGLAGGVADTQYF
TRBV27	TRBJ2-7	-	-	TGTGCCAGCAGCCCCGCCTACGGGGAAATCTCCTACGAGCAGTACTTC	CASSPAYGEISYEQYF
TRBV2	TRBJ2-3	-	-	TGTGCCAGCAGTGATCGGAGACGGGGATGCGCAGATACGCAGTATTTT	CASSDRRRGCADTQYF
TRBV10-3	TRBJ2-7	-	TRBD1	TGTGCCATCAGTGAGTCGATTCATTCGGGACAGGGGGCCTACGAGCAGTACTTC	CAISESIHSGQGAYEQYF
TRBV14	TRBJ1-4	-	TRBD1	TGTGCCAGCAGCCAGAGAGTCCGTCATCCGGGACAGGGGAATGAAAAACTGTTTTTT	CASSQRVRHPGQGNEKLFF
TRBV5-6	TRBJ1-3	once	-	TGTGCCAGCAGCTTATATGCGTCCGGACACCGCTCTGGAAACACCATATATTTT	CASSLYASGHRSGNTIYF
TRBV27	TRBJ1-5	once	-	TGTGCCAGCAGTTCAAACAGGGCGGACAATCAGCCCCAGCATTTT	CASSSNRADNQPQHF
TRBV27	TRBJ2-5	-	-	TGTGCCAGCAGTTATACAGGGGAGGGAGAGACCCAGTACTTC	CASSYTGEGETQYF
TRBV30	TRBJ2-7	-	-	TGTGCCTGGAGCCCCTTCCCCATGCCGTATCCCCTCCCTGGATACTACGAGCAGTACTTC	CAWSPFPMPYPLPGYYEQYF
TRBV6-4	TRBJ2-7	-	-	TGTGCCAGCAGTGACGTCGCCCTCGAGCAGTACTTC	CASSDVALEQYF